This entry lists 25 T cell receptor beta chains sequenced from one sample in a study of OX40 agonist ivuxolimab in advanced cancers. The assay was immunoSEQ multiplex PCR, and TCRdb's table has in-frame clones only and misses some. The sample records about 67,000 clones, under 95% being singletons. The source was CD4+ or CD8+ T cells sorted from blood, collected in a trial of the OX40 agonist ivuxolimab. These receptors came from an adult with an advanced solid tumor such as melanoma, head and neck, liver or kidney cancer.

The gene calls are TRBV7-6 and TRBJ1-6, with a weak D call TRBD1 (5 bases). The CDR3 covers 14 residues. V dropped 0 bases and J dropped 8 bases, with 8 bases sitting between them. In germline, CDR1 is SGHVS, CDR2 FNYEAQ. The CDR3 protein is CASSLAGGDSPLHF. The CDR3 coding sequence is TGTGCCAGCAGCTTAGCTGGAGGGGATTCACCCCTCCACTTT.

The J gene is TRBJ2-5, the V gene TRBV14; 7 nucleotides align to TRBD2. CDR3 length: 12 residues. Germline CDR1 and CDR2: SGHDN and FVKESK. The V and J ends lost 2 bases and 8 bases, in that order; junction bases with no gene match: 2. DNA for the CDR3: TGTGCCAGCAGCCAACCGGGGGGAACCCAGTACTTC. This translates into CASSQPGGTQYF.

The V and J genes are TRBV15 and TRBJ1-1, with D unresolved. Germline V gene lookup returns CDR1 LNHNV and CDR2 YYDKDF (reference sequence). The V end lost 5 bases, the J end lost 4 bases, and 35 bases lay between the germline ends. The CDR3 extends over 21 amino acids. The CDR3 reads CATSDPLHERFGRSDRTEAFF. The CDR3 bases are TGTGCCACCAGCGACCCCCTTCATGAGAGATTCGGGCGGTCTGACCGCACTGAAGCTTTCTTT. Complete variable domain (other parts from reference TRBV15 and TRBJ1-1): DAMVIQNPRYQVTQFGKPVTLSCSQTLNHNVMYWYQQKSSQAPKLLFHYYDKDFNNEADTPDNFQSRRPNTSFCFLDIRSPGLGDTAMYLCATSDPLHERFGRSDRTEAFFGQGTRLTVV.

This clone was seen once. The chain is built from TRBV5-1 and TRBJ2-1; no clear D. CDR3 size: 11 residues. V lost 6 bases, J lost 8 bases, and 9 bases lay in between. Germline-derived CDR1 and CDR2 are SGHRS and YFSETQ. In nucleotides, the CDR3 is TGCGCCAGCACCAATTCCTATGAGCAGTTCTTC. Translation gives CASTNSYEQFF.

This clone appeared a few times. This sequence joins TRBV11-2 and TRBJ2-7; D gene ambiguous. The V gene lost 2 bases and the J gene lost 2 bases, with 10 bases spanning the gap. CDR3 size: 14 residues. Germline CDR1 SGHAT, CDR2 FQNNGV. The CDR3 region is CASSLSGLAYEQYF. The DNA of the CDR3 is TGTGCCAGCAGCTTATCAGGCCTTGCCTACGAGCAGTACTTC.

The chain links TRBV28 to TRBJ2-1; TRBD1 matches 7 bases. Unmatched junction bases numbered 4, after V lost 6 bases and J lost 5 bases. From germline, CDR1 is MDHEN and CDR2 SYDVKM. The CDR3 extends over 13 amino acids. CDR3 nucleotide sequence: TGTGCCAGCAGACGGGACAGCAACAATGAGCAGTTCTTC. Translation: CASRRDSNNEQFF.

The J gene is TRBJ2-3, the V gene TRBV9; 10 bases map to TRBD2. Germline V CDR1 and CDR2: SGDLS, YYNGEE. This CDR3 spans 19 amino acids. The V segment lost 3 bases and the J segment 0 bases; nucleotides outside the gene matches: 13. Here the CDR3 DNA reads TGTGCCAGCAGCGGGCTCGGACTAGCGGCCCTTTCTAGCACAGATACGCAGTATTTT. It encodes CASSGLGLAALSSTDTQYF.

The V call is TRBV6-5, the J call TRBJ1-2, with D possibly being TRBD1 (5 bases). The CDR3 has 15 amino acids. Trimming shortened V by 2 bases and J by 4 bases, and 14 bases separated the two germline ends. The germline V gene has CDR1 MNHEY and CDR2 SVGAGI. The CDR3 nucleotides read TGTGCCAGCAGTTACCTCTCGGGGGGGTTCTATGGCTACACCTTC. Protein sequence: CASSYLSGGFYGYTF.

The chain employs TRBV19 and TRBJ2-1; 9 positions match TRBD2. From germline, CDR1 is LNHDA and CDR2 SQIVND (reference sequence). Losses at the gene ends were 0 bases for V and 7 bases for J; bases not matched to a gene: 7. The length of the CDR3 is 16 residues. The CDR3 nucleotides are TGTGCCAGTAGTATAGATCGACTAGCGGAAAGTAATGAGCAGTTCTTC. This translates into CASSIDRLAESNEQFF.

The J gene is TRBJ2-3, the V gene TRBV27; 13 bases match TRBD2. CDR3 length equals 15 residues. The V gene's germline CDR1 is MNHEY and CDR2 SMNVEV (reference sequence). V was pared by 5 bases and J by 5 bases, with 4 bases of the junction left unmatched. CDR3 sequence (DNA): TGTGCCAGCAGTCCGGGGACTAGCGGGAAAGATACGCAGTATTTT. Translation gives CASSPGTSGKDTQYF.

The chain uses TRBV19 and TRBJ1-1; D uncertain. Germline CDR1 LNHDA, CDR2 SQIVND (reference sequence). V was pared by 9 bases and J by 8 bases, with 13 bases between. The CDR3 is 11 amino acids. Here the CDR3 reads CASLHLGEAFF. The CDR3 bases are TGTGCCAGCCTACACCTTGGGGAAGCTTTCTTT.

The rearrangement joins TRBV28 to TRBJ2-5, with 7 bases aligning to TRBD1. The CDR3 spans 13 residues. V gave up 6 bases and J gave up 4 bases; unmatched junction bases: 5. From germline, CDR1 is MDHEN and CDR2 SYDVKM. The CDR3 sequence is CASRSGQRETQYF. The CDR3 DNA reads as TGTGCCAGCAGATCGGGACAGCGAGAGACCCAGTACTTC. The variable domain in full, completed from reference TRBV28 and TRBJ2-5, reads DVKVTQSSRYLVKRTGEKVFLECVQDMDHENMFWYRQDPGLGLRLIYFSYDVKMKEKGDIPEGYSVSREKKERFSLILESASTNQTSMYLCASRSGQRETQYFGPGTRLLVL.

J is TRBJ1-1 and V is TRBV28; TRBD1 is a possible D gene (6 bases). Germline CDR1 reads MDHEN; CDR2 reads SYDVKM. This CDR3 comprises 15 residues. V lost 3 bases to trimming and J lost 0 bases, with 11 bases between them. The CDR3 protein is CASSFIRTVNTEAFF. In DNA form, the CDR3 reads TGTGCCAGCAGTTTCATAAGGACAGTGAACACTGAAGCTTTCTTT.

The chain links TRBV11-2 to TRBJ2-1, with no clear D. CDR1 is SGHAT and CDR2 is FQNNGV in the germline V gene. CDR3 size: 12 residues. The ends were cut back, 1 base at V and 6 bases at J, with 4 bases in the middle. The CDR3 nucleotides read TGTGCCAGCAGCTTAGCCTTCAATGAGCAGTTCTTC. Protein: CASSLAFNEQFF.

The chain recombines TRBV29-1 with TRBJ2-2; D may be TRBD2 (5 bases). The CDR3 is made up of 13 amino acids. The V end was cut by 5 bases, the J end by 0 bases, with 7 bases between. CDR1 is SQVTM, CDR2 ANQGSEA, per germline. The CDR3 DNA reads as TGCAGCGTTTTGGGAGCGAACACCGGGGAGCTGTTTTTT. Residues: CSVLGANTGELFF.

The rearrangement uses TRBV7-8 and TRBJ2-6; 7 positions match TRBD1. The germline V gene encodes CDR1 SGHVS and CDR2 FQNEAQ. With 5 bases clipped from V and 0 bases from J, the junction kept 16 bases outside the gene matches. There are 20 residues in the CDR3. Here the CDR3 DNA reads TGTGCCAGCAGCCCAAATAAGAAGACAGGGAAATCCTCTGGGGCCAACGTCCTGACTTTC. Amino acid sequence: CASSPNKKTGKSSGANVLTF.

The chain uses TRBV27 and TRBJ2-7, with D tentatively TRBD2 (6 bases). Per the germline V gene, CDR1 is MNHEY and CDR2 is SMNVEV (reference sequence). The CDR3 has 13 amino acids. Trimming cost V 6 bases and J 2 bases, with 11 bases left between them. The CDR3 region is CASSPGLTYEQYF. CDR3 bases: TGTGCCAGCAGCCCGGGACTTACCTACGAGCAGTACTTC.

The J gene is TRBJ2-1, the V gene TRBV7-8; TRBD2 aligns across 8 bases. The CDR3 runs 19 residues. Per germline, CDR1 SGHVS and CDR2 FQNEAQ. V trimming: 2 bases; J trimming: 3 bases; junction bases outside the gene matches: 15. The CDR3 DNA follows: TGTGCCAGCAGCTTAAACCTAAATGGACTAGCCACATACTACAATGAGCAGTTCTTC. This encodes CASSLNLNGLATYYNEQFF.

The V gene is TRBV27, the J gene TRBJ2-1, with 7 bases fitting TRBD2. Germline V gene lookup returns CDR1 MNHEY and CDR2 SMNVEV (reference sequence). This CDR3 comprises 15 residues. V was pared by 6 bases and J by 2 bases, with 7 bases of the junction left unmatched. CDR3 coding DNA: TGTGCCAGCAGAACCGGGACTAAAACCTACAATGAGCAGTTCTTC. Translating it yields CASRTGTKTYNEQFF.

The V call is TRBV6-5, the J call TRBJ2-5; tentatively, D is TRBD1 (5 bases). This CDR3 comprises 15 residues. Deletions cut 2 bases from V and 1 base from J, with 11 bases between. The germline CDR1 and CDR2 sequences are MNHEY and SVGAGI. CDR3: CASSYTTGFQETQYF. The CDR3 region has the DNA TGTGCCAGCAGTTACACCACAGGATTCCAAGAGACCCAGTACTTC.

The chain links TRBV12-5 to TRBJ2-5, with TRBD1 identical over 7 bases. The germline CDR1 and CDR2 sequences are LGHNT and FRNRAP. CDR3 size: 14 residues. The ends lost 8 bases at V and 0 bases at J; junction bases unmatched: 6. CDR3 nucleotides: TGTGCTAGTTCCGGGACAGCGTACCAAGAGACCCAGTACTTC. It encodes CASSGTAYQETQYF.

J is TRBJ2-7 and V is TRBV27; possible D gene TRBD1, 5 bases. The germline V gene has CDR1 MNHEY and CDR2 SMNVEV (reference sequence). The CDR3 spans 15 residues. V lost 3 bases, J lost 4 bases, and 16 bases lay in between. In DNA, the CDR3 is TGTGCCAGCAGTTTCTCCGTTTCCAGGGTATACGAGCAGTACTTC. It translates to CASSFSVSRVYEQYF.

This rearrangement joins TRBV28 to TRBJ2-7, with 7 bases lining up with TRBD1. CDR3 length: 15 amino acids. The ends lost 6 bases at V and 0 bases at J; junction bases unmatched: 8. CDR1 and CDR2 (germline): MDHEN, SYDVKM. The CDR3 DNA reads TGTGCCAGCAGCAAAGGACAGGTGAGCTCCTACGAGCAGTACTTC. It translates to CASSKGQVSSYEQYF.

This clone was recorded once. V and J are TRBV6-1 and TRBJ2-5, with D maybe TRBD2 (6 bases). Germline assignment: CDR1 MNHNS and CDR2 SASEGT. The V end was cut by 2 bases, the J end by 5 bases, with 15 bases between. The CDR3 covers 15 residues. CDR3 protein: CASSEFWGDTETQYF. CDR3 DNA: TGTGCCAGCAGTGAATTTTGGGGGGATACGGAGACCCAGTACTTC.

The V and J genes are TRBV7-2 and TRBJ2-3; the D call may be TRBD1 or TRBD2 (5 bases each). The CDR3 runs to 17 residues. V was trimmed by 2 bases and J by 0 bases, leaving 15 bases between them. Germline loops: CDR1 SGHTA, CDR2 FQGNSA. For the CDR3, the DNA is TGTGCCAGCAGCTTAACGCCCCCGGGACCGAGCACAGATACGCAGTATTTT. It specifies CASSLTPPGPSTDTQYF.